Shown below are 32 T cell receptor beta chains from a single sample sequenced in a study of regulatory T cells in long-lasting Graves disease (dated by TCRdb to the early 2020s). The sample's time point label, decoded: newly diagnosed GD, antithyroid drugs for less than 3 months. For both TCR sequencing and RNA sequencing, RNA was extracted from PBMCs using TRIzol. Library construction relied on multiplex PCR. Sequenced on an Illumina HiSeq 4000. iRepertoire HTBI primers and Arm-PCR amplification of CDR3 regions were used to construct TCR beta libraries. Through fastp at Q25 and MiXCR, TCRdb rebuilt clones from the public reads, retaining in-frame beta chains. All rows with the same CDR3 protein become a single entry with the most common DNA and genes. Across this sample there are approximately 540,000 distinct CDR3 sequences, with approximately 12% seen only once. Together, the top ten hold almost 9% of the sample.

The same sample was also studied in work on T cells in Graves' hyperthyroidism and ophthalmopathy.

The sequencing here drew on peripheral blood mononuclear cells (PBMCs), taken at new diagnosis, from a patient treated with antithyroid drugs. The receptors shown here come from a woman between 25 and 40 years old with Graves disease. Donor details come from another sample of the same person, matched by shared clones.

The chain carries TRBV7-2 and TRBJ2-7; 10 nucleotides line up with TRBD2. There are 17 residues in the CDR3. With V trimmed by 0 bases and J by 2 bases, 7 bases remained unmatched. Germline CDR1 and CDR2: SGHTA and FQGNSA. CDR3 loop: CASSLAGRGLAPYEQYF. The CDR3 coding sequence is TGTGCCAGCAGCTTAGCGGGGAGGGGACTAGCGCCCTACGAGCAGTACTTC.

The genes are TRBV6-5 and TRBJ2-1; the D gene is possibly TRBD2 (5 bases). Trimming shortened V by 4 bases and J by 5 bases, and 15 bases separated the two germline ends. Per germline, CDR1 MNHEY and CDR2 SVGAGI. There are 15 residues in the CDR3. CDR3 loop: CASSSPGSVDNEQFF. The CDR3 DNA reads TGTGCCAGCAGTTCCCCGGGGTCGGTAGACAATGAGCAGTTCTTC.

This clonotype was seen ten or more times. The V call is TRBV3-1, the J call TRBJ2-7; 9 bases agree with TRBD1. This CDR3 spans 14 amino acids. Unmatched junction bases numbered 9, after V lost 0 bases and J lost 12 bases. CDR1 and CDR2 from the germline V gene are LGHDT and YNNKEL (reference sequence). The CDR3 region is CASSQDRTGTGPYF. The DNA for the CDR3 is TGTGCCAGCAGCCAAGACCGTACCGGGACAGGGCCGTACTTC.

This clonotype has at least ten counts. This chain links TRBV20-1 with TRBJ2-3, with 8 bases lining up with TRBD2. CDR1 DFQATT and CDR2 SNEGSKA come from the germline V gene (reference sequence). V trimming: 3 bases; J trimming: 0 bases; junction bases outside the gene matches: 5. The CDR3 loop spans 15 amino acids. CDR3 in amino acids: CSAREAGASTDTQYF. CDR3 coding DNA: TGCAGTGCTAGGGAAGCGGGAGCAAGCACAGATACGCAGTATTTT.

V gene TRBV6-2 or TRBV6-3 combines with J gene TRBJ2-7; D remains unclear. In germline, CDR1 is MNHEY, CDR2 SVGEGT. The CDR3 runs to 15 residues. Between the trimmed V and J ends, which lost 5 bases and 0 bases, there was a span of 14 bases. In DNA form, the CDR3 reads TGTGCCAGCAGTGAATTAAACTCACACTCCTACGAGCAGTACTTC. Amino acids: CASSELNSHSYEQYF.

This rearrangement joins TRBV19 to TRBJ2-6; D gene ambiguous. V lost 1 base and J 3 bases, leaving 10 bases between the germline ends. CDR1 and CDR2 from the germline V gene are LNHDA and SQIVND (reference sequence). The CDR3 contains 16 residues. The CDR3 reads CASSIALPGGANVLTF. DNA of the CDR3: TGTGCCAGTAGTATAGCCCTCCCCGGTGGGGCCAACGTCCTGACTTTC.

This clonotype was counted ten times or more. The V call is TRBV6-5, the J call TRBJ2-6; no reliable D call. CDR3 size: 14 residues. V was shortened by 4 bases and J by 3 bases, with 7 bases between the two germline ends. The germline V gene encodes CDR1 MNHEY and CDR2 SVGAGI. CDR3 amino acids: CASSFGSGANVLTF. The DNA for the CDR3 is TGTGCCAGCAGTTTTGGTAGTGGGGCCAACGTCCTGACTTTC.

This clonotype was observed at least ten times. The V gene is TRBV5-1, the J gene TRBJ1-4; D perhaps matches TRBD1 (6 bases). Germline V gene sequence: CDR1 SGHRS, CDR2 YFSETQ. V lost 4 bases, J lost 4 bases, and 11 bases lay in between. The CDR3 extends over 14 amino acids. In nucleotides, the CDR3 is TGCGCCAGCAGCCCACGGACAGATAATGAAAAACTGTTTTTT. As protein: CASSPRTDNEKLFF.

This clonotype was seen a few times. CDR3 residues: CSAKAPGLAGFYEQYF. CDR3 DNA: TGCAGTGCTAAAGCGCCGGGACTAGCGGGTTTTTACGAGCAGTACTTC. The rearrangement uses TRBV20-1 and TRBJ2-7; TRBD2 matches at 12 bases. Germline V gene data show CDR1 as DFQATT and CDR2 as SNEGSKA (reference sequence). Unmatched junction bases numbered 11, after V lost 4 bases and J lost 4 bases. The CDR3 is 16 residues long.

Details on this clonotype: This clone may be a read error of a much larger clone one base away. Given the absence of the conserved phenylalanine or tryptophan at the CDR3 end, a read error is likely. The chain couples TRBV6-2 or TRBV6-3 to TRBJ1-2; 10 nucleotides line up with TRBD1. Germline V gene lookup returns CDR1 MNHEY and CDR2 SVGEGT. Trimming cost V 6 bases and J 5 bases; bases outside gene matches: 9. The CDR3 has 15 amino acids. The CDR3 sequence: CASRFRDRGWYGYTL. As DNA, the CDR3 is TGTGCCAGCAGATTTCGGGACAGGGGATGGTATGGCTACACCCTC.

Many counts were recorded for this clonotype. The V call is TRBV25-1, the J call TRBJ1-1; D remains ambiguous. Trimming left V 6 bases short and J 1 base short, with 9 bases between. Germline V CDR1 and CDR2: MGHDK, SYGVNS. CDR3 length: 13 amino acids. CDR3 nucleotides: TGTGCCAGCAGGTTGACCGCGAACACTGAAGCTTTCTTT. Encoded protein: CASRLTANTEAFF. The entire variable domain, with the rest obtained from reference TRBV25-1 and TRBJ1-1, is as follows: EADIYQTPRYLVIGTGKKITLECSQTMGHDKMYWYQQDPGMELHLIHYSYGVNSTEKGDLSSESTVSRIRTEHFPLTLESARPSHTSQYLCASRLTANTEAFFGQGTRLTVV.

With regard to this clonotype: One junction end disagrees with the germline gene, perhaps due to a read error. The CDR3 bases are TGTGCCAGCAGCGCCACGGATCACGGGGCTCTCTTT. Translated: CASSATDHGALF. This chain connects TRBV9 to TRBJ1-1; D is possibly TRBD1 (5 bases). The CDR3 is 12 residues long. Germline V gene data show CDR1 as SGDLS and CDR2 as YYNGEE.

This clonotype was picked up many times. The chain employs TRBV12-3 or TRBV12-4 and TRBJ2-3; 12 positions agree with TRBD2. The junction had 8 bases not matched to a gene; V was cut back by 3 bases and J by 4 bases. The CDR3 sequence is 17 residues long. In DNA form, the CDR3 reads TGTGCCAGCAGTTTTAGGAGGGCTAGCGGGAGGGCAGATACGCAGTATTTT. Its translation is CASSFRRASGRADTQYF.

This clonotype was found many times. This rearrangement joins TRBV6-2 or TRBV6-3 to TRBJ2-3; a possible D gene is TRBD1 (6 bases). V was pared by 5 bases and J by 5 bases, with 17 bases between. Per the germline V gene, CDR1 is MNHEY and CDR2 is SVGEGT. The CDR3 spans 15 residues. CDR3 in amino acids: CASSDRTVLRDTQYF. The CDR3 DNA reads as TGTGCCAGCAGTGATCGGACAGTGTTAAGAGATACGCAGTATTTT.

This clonotype was counted between two and nine times. The V and J genes are TRBV20-1 and TRBJ1-2, with TRBD1 as a possible D gene (6 bases). The CDR3 runs 15 residues. Germline CDR1 and CDR2: DFQATT and SNEGSKA (reference sequence). With 6 bases removed from V and 0 bases from J, the gap between germline ends came to 17 bases. The CDR3 reads CSADKGGVPNYGYTF. The CDR3 bases are TGCAGTGCGGATAAGGGGGGGGTTCCTAACTATGGCTACACCTTC.

A word on this clonotype: Its ends do not fully match the called genes, so a read error is possible. The gene calls are TRBV5-1 and TRBJ2-1; 8 positions agree with TRBD1. Germline-derived CDR1 and CDR2 are SGHRS and YFSETQ. The CDR3 runs to 15 residues. CDR3 nucleotides: TGCGCCAGCAGCTTCCAGGGGGCCTCCTACAATGAGCACTTCTTC. Its translation: CASSFQGASYNEHFF.

This clonotype was counted at least ten times. The CDR3 loop reads CASSLRADYSNTGELFF. CDR3 DNA: TGTGCCAGCAGCCTCAGGGCGGACTACTCGAACACCGGGGAGCTGTTTTTT. J is TRBJ2-2 and V is TRBV11-3, with D possibly TRBD2 on 6 matching bases. Germline-derived CDR1 and CDR2 are SGHNT and YENEEA. With 5 bases removed from V and 0 bases from J, the gap between germline ends came to 16 bases. The CDR3 has 17 residues.

This clonotype was seen a few times. The V and J genes are TRBV20-1 and TRBJ2-1; the D gene is possibly TRBD2 (6 bases). Trimming removed 7 bases from V and 0 bases from J, with 13 bases in between. Germline CDR1 is DFQATT and CDR2 is SNEGSKA (reference sequence). The CDR3 covers 14 residues. CDR3 sequence reads: CSGGGRSSYNEQFF. The CDR3 DNA reads TGCAGTGGGGGTGGGAGGAGCTCCTACAATGAGCAGTTCTTC.

The V gene is TRBV27, the J gene TRBJ2-7; D possibly corresponds to TRBD1 (6 bases). CDR3 length equals 14 residues. CDR1 MNHEY and CDR2 SMNVEV come from the germline V gene (reference sequence). V gave up 2 bases and J gave up 4 bases, with 12 bases separating them. Written as DNA, the CDR3 is TGTGCCAGCAGTTTAGGGGGCAATACTTACGAGCAGTACTTC. Translating gives CASSLGGNTYEQYF.

This clonotype was recorded at least ten times. The chain has TRBV10-2 and TRBJ2-7, with a tentative D call TRBD1 (5 bases). V was cut by 3 bases and J by 2 bases, with 8 bases left in between. CDR1 is WSHSY and CDR2 is SAAADI in the germline V gene. The CDR3 is 13 residues long. CDR3 bases: TGCGCCAGCAGTGACAGGGTACCCTACGAGCAGTACTTC. Its translation: CASSDRVPYEQYF.

This clonotype was observed at least ten times. The chain combines TRBV27 with TRBJ1-4; D uncertain. Trimming pared 2 bases from V and 4 bases from J, leaving 11 bases between. The CDR3 runs 15 residues. Germline loops: CDR1 MNHEY, CDR2 SMNVEV (reference sequence). The CDR3 loop reads CASSLIGQLNEKLFF. CDR3 nucleotides: TGTGCCAGCAGTTTAATCGGGCAGCTTAATGAAAAACTGTTTTTT. The variable domain in full, with the rest retrieved from reference TRBV27 and TRBJ1-4, is EAQVTQNPRYLITVTGKKLTVTCSQNMNHEYMSWYRQDPGLGLRQIYYSMNVEVTDKGDVPEGYKVSRKEKRNFPLILESPSPNQTSLYFCASSLIGQLNEKLFFGSGTQLSVL.

This clonotype turned up a few times. The chain is built from TRBV28 and TRBJ1-2; 8 bases match TRBD1. The CDR3 loop spans 12 amino acids. CDR1 and CDR2 from the germline V gene are MDHEN and SYDVKM. J was trimmed by 7 bases and V by 8 bases; bases with no gene match: 6. For the CDR3, the DNA is TGTGCCAGCTGGACAGGGACCGCTGGCTACACCTTC. Encoded protein: CASWTGTAGYTF.

This clonotype was seen at least ten times. The V and J genes are TRBV28 and TRBJ2-5; D uncertain. Germline V gene sequence: CDR1 MDHEN, CDR2 SYDVKM. V was cut by 6 bases and J by 1 base, with 6 bases left in between. The CDR3 covers 12 residues. The CDR3 DNA is TGTGCCAGCAGGACAACCCAAGAGACCCAGTACTTC. This encodes CASRTTQETQYF.

This clonotype was detected ten times or more. J is TRBJ1-1 and V is TRBV20-1; D might be TRBD1 (6 bases). The CDR3 is 12 residues long. CDR1 and CDR2 from the germline V gene are DFQATT and SNEGSKA (reference sequence). V lost 7 bases and J lost 0, with 9 bases in between. CDR3 sequence (DNA): TGCAGTGGGGGGGGGCTGAACACTGAAGCTTTCTTT. This sequence encodes CSGGGLNTEAFF.

This clonotype was found many times. CDR3 amino acids: CASSFREGPKAQYF. For the CDR3, the DNA is TGTGCCAGCAGCTTTCGGGAGGGCCCGAAGGCCCAGTACTTC. The V and J genes are TRBV7-2 and TRBJ2-5; 8 nucleotides align to TRBD2. This CDR3 contains 14 residues. Germline CDR1 and CDR2: SGHTA and FQGNSA. V gave up 3 bases and J gave up 9 bases; unmatched junction bases: 9.

This clonotype was detected ten times or more. The gene calls are TRBV6-1 and TRBJ2-7; D is uncertain. The CDR3 totals 14 residues. Per germline, CDR1 MNHNS and CDR2 SASEGT. The V end was cut by 5 bases, the J end by 3 bases, with 14 bases between. CDR3 amino acids: CASSPTPGLYEQYF. CDR3 nucleotide sequence: TGTGCCAGCAGTCCGACACCCGGCCTCTACGAGCAGTACTTC.

At least ten counts were recorded for this clonotype. The chain has TRBV2 and TRBJ2-3; unclear D gene. Germline V lookup: CDR1 SNHLY, CDR2 FYNNEI. This CDR3 region has 16 residues. The germline V and J ends were trimmed by 11 bases and 2 bases, with 23 bases remaining between them. CDR3 sequence reads: CASKEIRSFYTDTQYF. The CDR3 region has the DNA TGTGCCTCCAAGGAGATCCGAAGCTTTTACACAGATACGCAGTATTTT. Full variable domain (rest looked up from reference TRBV2 and TRBJ2-3): EPEVTQTPSHQVTQMGQEVILRCVPISNHLYFYWYRQILGQKVEFLVSFYNNEISEKSEIFDDQFSVERPDGSNFTLKIRSTKLEDSAMYFCASKEIRSFYTDTQYFGPGTRLTVL.

The gene calls are TRBV7-9 and TRBJ2-1; D not resolved. Germline V gene sequence: CDR1 SEHNR, CDR2 FQNEAQ (reference sequence). Trimming stripped 5 bases from V and 8 bases from J, with 16 bases between. The CDR3 is 14 residues long. The CDR3 DNA follows: TGTGCCAGCAGCCCCCACAGCAAGATCGATGAGCAGTTCTTC. It specifies CASSPHSKIDEQFF.

J is TRBJ2-3 and V is TRBV14; a possible D gene is TRBD2 (6 bases). Germline CDR1 SGHDN, CDR2 FVKESK. The CDR3 is 14 residues long. The V and J ends lost 2 bases and 6 bases respectively, with 12 bases between them. CDR3: CASSQTGEGDTQYF. Here the CDR3 DNA reads TGTGCCAGCAGCCAAACGGGAGAGGGGGATACGCAGTATTTT.

This clonotype appeared many times. The CDR3 DNA is TGTGCCAGCAGCTCAGAGGGGGGGATGGTGCCCGGTACGCAGTATTTT. It yields the protein CASSSEGGMVPGTQYF. V and J are TRBV11-2 and TRBJ2-3, with D possibly matching TRBD2 (7 bases). Germline V CDR1 and CDR2: SGHAT, FQNNGV. The V end lost 4 bases, the J end lost 8 bases, and 22 bases lay between the germline ends. The CDR3 has 16 residues. Filled out from reference TRBV11-2 and TRBJ2-3, the complete variable domain reads EAGVAQSPRYKIIEKRQSVAFWCNPISGHATLYWYQQILGQGPKLLIQFQNNGVVDDSQLPKDRFSAERLKGVDSTLKIQPAKLEDSAVYLCASSSEGGMVPGTQYFGPGTRLTVL.

The sample holds a few counts of this clonotype. The gene calls are TRBV3-1 and TRBJ1-1, with unresolved D. V dropped 4 bases and J dropped 1 base, with 13 bases sitting between them. This CDR3 spans 15 amino acids. The germline gives CDR1 LGHDT, CDR2 YNNKEL (reference sequence). The CDR3 DNA sequence: TGTGCCAGCAGCCTATATGAGGTTGGGAACACTGAAGCTTTCTTT. Translation: CASSLYEVGNTEAFF.

The rearrangement uses TRBV20-1 and TRBJ2-1; tentatively, D is TRBD2 (5 bases). Germline V gene data show CDR1 as DFQATT and CDR2 as SNEGSKA (reference sequence). With 6 bases removed from V and 2 bases from J, the gap between germline ends came to 5 bases. The CDR3 covers 11 residues. The CDR3 protein is CSAGAYNEQFF. The CDR3 DNA follows: TGCAGTGCCGGGGCCTACAATGAGCAGTTCTTC.